The TCR beta chain under discussion was sequenced for a study of blood T cell repertoires in COVID-19. At the level of the study: Sites in the United States, Italy and Spain provided acute and convalescent COVID-19 samples.

In the original analysis: Amplifying reference gene primers gave estimates of nucleated cell counts. Produced via immunoSEQ multiplex PCR; TCRdb's table is partial and in-frame only. V and J calls and clone size follow that table, whereas D and trimming were derived from the DNA. The profile shows about 160,000 clones, roughly four fifths of them singletons. V was clipped by 4 bases and J by 7 bases; unmatched bases: 12. The length of the CDR3 is 16 residues. Germline-derived CDR1 and CDR2 are MNHEY and SVGEGT. The J gene is TRBJ1-5, the V gene TRBV6-2 or TRBV6-3; 8 bases map to TRBD1. This receptor was taken from an elderly woman with acute or convalescent COVID-19. Sequenced input: peripheral blood. The CDR3 sequence is CASSSLTGATVQPQHF. CDR3 bases: TGTGCCAGCAGTTCCTTGACAGGGGCGACGGTGCAGCCCCAGCATTTT.